Listed here are 25 T cell receptor beta chains from one sample, sequenced in a study of cytomegalovirus exposure and HLA in healthy donors. 13 Jbeta primers and 60 Vbeta primers were used for the PCR. Some clones are missing from TCRdb's copy, which holds only in-frame ones; the method was immunoSEQ multiplex PCR. This table has approximately 110,000 clones, 76% appearing once. Sequenced: PBMCs. The source is a middle-aged man in good health and CMV-seronegative.

CDR3 in amino acids: CASKGRGPIYEQYV. The CDR3 DNA is TGTGCCAGCAAAGGCAGGGGGCCTATCTACGAGCAGTACGTC. The chain couples TRBV28 to TRBJ2-7; TRBD1 matches at 8 bases. The CDR3 consists of 14 residues. CDR1 MDHEN and CDR2 SYDVKM come from the germline V gene. V lost 7 bases and J lost 3; bases outside the gene matches: 8.

This clone has only one observation. The chain combines TRBV6-5 with TRBJ2-3; 13 bases agree with TRBD2. J gave up 4 bases and V 4 bases, and 2 bases lay outside the gene matches. There are 15 residues in the CDR3. The germline V gene encodes CDR1 MNHEY and CDR2 SVGAGI. CDR3 protein: CASSSTSGGADTQYF. The CDR3 bases are TGTGCCAGCAGTTCTACTAGCGGGGGGGCAGATACGCAGTATTTT.

The chain uses TRBV10-1 and TRBJ2-2; D might be TRBD1 (6 bases). CDR1 and CDR2 (germline): WNHNN, SYGVQD (reference sequence). V was clipped by 6 bases and J by 1 base, with 9 bases between them. The CDR3 totals 14 residues. The CDR3 spells CASRDRRNTGELFF. As DNA, the CDR3 is TGCGCCAGCAGGGACAGAAGGAACACCGGGGAGCTGTTTTTT.

The chain is built from TRBV7-6 and TRBJ2-2; 12 nucleotides agree with TRBD2. After removal of 5 bases from V and 6 bases from J, the junction contained 13 bases not matched to a gene. Germline assignment: CDR1 SGHVS and CDR2 FNYEAQ. The CDR3 covers 18 residues. CDR3 protein: CASSTLAGGSVLAGELFF. In DNA form, the CDR3 reads TGTGCCAGCAGCACACTAGCGGGGGGCTCCGTTCTGGCCGGGGAGCTGTTTTTT.

A single count supports this clone. The chain combines TRBV6-5 with TRBJ1-3, with D unclear. The CDR3 extends over 16 amino acids. Germline CDR1 MNHEY, CDR2 SVGAGI. V gave up 0 bases and J gave up 2 bases, with 11 bases separating them. The CDR3 here is CASSYSNTGTGNTIYF. CDR3 nucleotide sequence: TGTGCCAGCAGTTACTCGAATACGGGGACTGGAAACACCATATATTTT.

The chain is built from TRBV11-2 and TRBJ1-1, with TRBD1 identical over 9 bases. The CDR3 sequence is 15 residues long. Trimming took 4 bases from V and 3 from J; bases not matched to a gene: 6. Germline V lookup: CDR1 SGHAT, CDR2 FQNNGV. The CDR3 coding sequence is TGTGCCAGCAGCTCCCCTCGGACAGGGGACACTGAAGCTTTCTTT. This gives the protein CASSSPRTGDTEAFF.

V usage is TRBV11-2 and J usage is TRBJ2-1; 10 bases map to TRBD2. Germline-derived CDR1 and CDR2 are SGHAT and FQNNGV. This CDR3 region has 14 residues. Trimming at V came to 3 bases and at J to 8 bases, leaving 4 bases not matched to a gene. The CDR3 sequence is CASSFSGGAYEQFF. In nucleotides, the CDR3 is TGTGCCAGCAGCTTCAGCGGGGGGGCCTATGAGCAGTTCTTC.

The chain employs TRBV7-9 and TRBJ1-1; 10 positions match TRBD1. Germline CDR1 and CDR2: SEHNR and FQNEAQ (reference sequence). V was clipped by 5 bases and J by 6 bases; unmatched bases: 6. The CDR3 loop spans 14 amino acids. The DNA of the CDR3 is TGTGCCAGCAGCCCCCGACAGGGGGCACCTGAAGCTTTCTTT. Amino acid sequence: CASSPRQGAPEAFF.

The rearrangement links TRBV19 to TRBJ2-1; a possible D gene is TRBD1 (8 bases). The CDR3 runs to 13 residues. From germline, CDR1 is LNHDA and CDR2 SQIVND (reference sequence). V lost 4 bases and J lost 10, with 14 bases in between. The CDR3 region has the DNA TGTGCCAGTAGTAGAGGACAGGGAGGGGAGCAGTTCTTC. It codes for CASSRGQGGEQFF.

The genes are TRBV19 and TRBJ2-3, with TRBD1 identical over 8 bases. Losses at the gene ends were 3 bases for V and 4 bases for J; bases not matched to a gene: 6. The CDR3 is made up of 15 amino acids. The germline CDR1 and CDR2 sequences are LNHDA and SQIVND (reference sequence). Here the CDR3 reads CASSIARGQADTQYF. DNA of the CDR3: TGTGCCAGTAGTATCGCCAGGGGGCAAGCAGATACGCAGTATTTT.

This clone was picked up one time. The chain uses TRBV5-1 and TRBJ2-5, with TRBD1 identical over 9 bases. V lost 6 bases, J lost 0 bases, and 3 bases stayed unmatched. This CDR3 spans 14 amino acids. Germline V gives CDR1 SGHRS, CDR2 YFSETQ. The CDR3 sequence is CASKTGGYQETQYF. CDR3 nucleotides: TGCGCCAGCAAGACAGGGGGGTACCAAGAGACCCAGTACTTC.

The rearrangement links TRBV5-1 to TRBJ2-1; a possible D gene is TRBD1 (6 bases). Trimming removed 0 bases at V and 6 bases at J, with 16 bases between. The germline V gene has CDR1 SGHRS and CDR2 YFSETQ. The CDR3 runs 16 residues. The CDR3 reads CASSLGGHLPFNEQFF. CDR3 DNA sequence: TGCGCCAGCAGCTTGGGGGGACATCTACCATTCAATGAGCAGTTCTTC.

The rearrangement links TRBV4-2 to TRBJ2-1; 7 nucleotides match TRBD2. Germline V CDR1 and CDR2: LGHNA, YNFKEQ. Losses at the gene ends were 0 bases for V and 9 bases for J; bases not matched to a gene: 8. The CDR3 runs 15 residues. CDR3 sequence: CASSQDPGRAAEQFF. The CDR3 coding sequence is TGTGCCAGCAGCCAAGACCCGGGGAGGGCCGCTGAGCAGTTCTTC.

The chain employs TRBV19 and TRBJ2-4, with a tentative D call TRBD1 (5 bases). Germline CDR1 and CDR2: LNHDA and SQIVND (reference sequence). Deletions cut 6 bases from V and 0 bases from J, with 12 bases between. The CDR3 runs 15 residues. CDR3 nucleotide sequence: TGTGCCAGTAGCGTCCAACAGGTAGCCAAAAACATTCAGTACTTC. Translating it yields CASSVQQVAKNIQYF.

V is TRBV25-1 and J is TRBJ2-5; tentatively, D is TRBD1 (6 bases). Trimming left V 4 bases short and J 2 bases short, with 11 bases between. The CDR3 is made up of 14 amino acids. Germline CDR1 MGHDK, CDR2 SYGVNS. The CDR3 DNA reads TGTGCCAGCAGTGGTGAGGGGGAACAAGAGACCCAGTACTTC. The encoded protein is CASSGEGEQETQYF.

The table lists this clone with a few counts. The rearrangement links TRBV11-3 to TRBJ2-7, with D unclear. Trimming pared 4 bases from V and 0 bases from J, leaving 7 bases between. From germline, CDR1 is SGHNT and CDR2 YENEEA. The CDR3 spans 13 residues. CDR3 nucleotide sequence: TGTGCCAGCAGCTCGGAGTACTCCTACGAGCAGTACTTC. This codes for CASSSEYSYEQYF.

This clone was recorded once. The chain joins TRBV6-1 to TRBJ1-1, with 7 nucleotides matching TRBD1. The CDR3 contains 14 residues. The J segment lost 4 bases and the V segment lost 6 bases, leaving 8 bases of the junction unmatched. The germline V gene encodes CDR1 MNHNS and CDR2 SASEGT. The chain's CDR3 is CASSGTGDGTEAFF. CDR3 nucleotides: TGTGCCAGCAGCGGTACAGGGGATGGCACTGAAGCTTTCTTT.

The rearrangement joins TRBV19 to TRBJ2-1, with D maybe TRBD2 (5 bases). This CDR3 spans 15 amino acids. In germline, CDR1 is LNHDA, CDR2 SQIVND (reference sequence). Between the trimmed V and J ends, which lost 3 bases and 2 bases, there was a span of 11 bases. The chain's CDR3 is CASSIQRLPYNEQFF. CDR3 in DNA: TGTGCCAGTAGTATCCAGCGACTACCCTACAATGAGCAGTTCTTC.

The chain joins TRBV5-4 to TRBJ2-1, with a possible D match to TRBD2 (6 bases). V was pared by 0 bases and J by 7 bases, with 8 bases between. The CDR3 loop spans 13 amino acids. Germline V gives CDR1 SGHNT, CDR2 YYREEE (reference sequence). CDR3: CASSLAAGNEQFF. For the CDR3, the DNA is TGTGCCAGCAGCTTGGCGGCGGGAAATGAGCAGTTCTTC.

This chain links TRBV5-5 with TRBJ2-2; the D is unclear. The germline V gene encodes CDR1 SGHKS and CDR2 YYEKEE (reference sequence). Trimming removed 7 bases at V and 9 bases at J, with 19 bases between. CDR3 size: 14 residues. The chain's CDR3 is CASSSTPAVRELFF. For the CDR3, the DNA is TGTGCCAGCTCATCGACCCCGGCGGTCCGGGAGCTGTTTTTT.

This chain uses TRBV11-1 with TRBJ2-7; 9 bases agree with TRBD1. With V trimmed by 6 bases and J by 4 bases, 7 bases remained unmatched. The germline CDR1 and CDR2 sequences are SGHAT and FQDESV (reference sequence). The CDR3 length is 14 residues. The CDR3 spells CASSSGTGRYEQYF. The DNA of the CDR3 is TGTGCCAGCAGTTCCGGGACAGGGAGGTACGAGCAGTACTTC.

V usage is TRBV5-8 and J usage is TRBJ1-2; D not resolved. This CDR3 is built from 16 residues. V was trimmed by 4 bases and J by 2 bases, leaving 18 bases between them. Germline CDR1 and CDR2: SGHTS and YDEGEE. The CDR3 spells CASSTPTAGVNYGYTF. The CDR3 region has the DNA TGTGCCAGCAGCACCCCTACGGCCGGAGTCAACTATGGCTACACCTTC.

V gene TRBV7-2 combines with J gene TRBJ2-7; D might be TRBD1 (5 bases). Germline CDR1 SGHTA, CDR2 FQGNSA. The CDR3 covers 15 residues. V lost 4 bases and J 0 bases, leaving 13 bases between the germline ends. The CDR3 reads CASSYPQTDSYEQYF. In DNA form, the CDR3 reads TGTGCCAGCAGCTATCCCCAGACAGACTCCTACGAGCAGTACTTC.

The chain uses TRBV5-1 and TRBJ1-5, with D hard to call. V was trimmed by 0 bases and J by 0 bases, leaving 7 bases between them. Looked up from germline, CDR1 is SGHRS and CDR2 is YFSETQ. The CDR3 runs 15 residues. CDR3 protein: CASSLDGYSNQPQHF. In DNA form, the CDR3 reads TGCGCCAGCAGCTTGGACGGTTATAGCAATCAGCCCCAGCATTTT.

The CDR3 loop is CASSYRGLFGNTIYF. CDR3 coding DNA: TGTGCCAGCAGTTACCGGGGACTCTTTGGAAACACCATATATTTT. V gene TRBV6-6 combines with J gene TRBJ1-3; D may be TRBD1 (5 bases). V gave up 2 bases and J gave up 3 bases, with 11 bases separating them. CDR1 is MNHNY, CDR2 SVGAGI, per germline (reference sequence). The CDR3 sequence is 15 residues long.